Listed below are T cell receptor beta chains from one sample, sequenced in a study of cytomegalovirus exposure and HLA in healthy donors. Generated by immunoSEQ multiplex PCR, the TCRdb table keeps only in-frame clones and is missing some. This sample has a few hundred thousand clones, with roughly 89% found just once. Source material: PBMCs. The receptor source for this set is a young woman in good health and CMV-seronegative. Each CDR3 is given with its conserved first and last residue. D genes are given only for firm matches. Size values are once, few and many counts, or a class for expanded clones, and some rows have none.

clone_size d_call j_call v_call cdr3_length cdr3_aa cdr3_nt
- - TRBJ1-5 TRBV10-3 15 CAISGGVYSNQPQHF TGTGCCATCAGTGGGGGGGTTTATAGCAATCAGCCCCAGCATTTT
- TRBD2 TRBJ2-7 TRBV4-3 14 CASSLADGSYEQYF TGCGCCAGCAGTCTAGCGGATGGCTCCTACGAGCAGTACTTC
- TRBD2 TRBJ2-2 TRBV5-1 16 CASSETSGSGPGELFF TGCGCCAGCAGCGAAACTAGCGGGAGTGGTCCCGGGGAGCTGTTTTTT
- - TRBJ2-2 TRBV6-5 15 CASSYSSRGHGELFF TGTGCCAGCAGTTACTCGAGTAGGGGCCACGGGGAGCTGTTTTTT
- - TRBJ2-1 TRBV6-5 14 CASSYGSGDNEQFF TGTGCCAGCAGTTACGGGTCGGGGGACAATGAGCAGTTCTTC
- - TRBJ2-7 TRBV2 13 CASREIAPNEQYF TGTGCCAGCCGGGAAATAGCCCCCAACGAGCAGTACTTC
- TRBD1 TRBJ1-4 TRBV12-5 14 CASGLTGAYEKLFF TGTGCTAGTGGTTTGACAGGGGCCTATGAAAAACTGTTTTTT
few - TRBJ1-2 TRBV2 12 CASSESQGGYTF TGTGCCAGCAGTGAATCCCAGGGTGGCTACACCTTC
- - TRBJ2-7 TRBV18 13 CASSPLGRDEQYF TGTGCCAGCTCACCACTGGGCAGGGACGAGCAGTACTTC
- - TRBJ2-3 TRBV10-3 15 CAISRQLPSTDTQYF TGTGCCATCAGCCGACAGTTACCTAGCACAGATACGCAGTATTTT
- TRBD1 TRBJ2-7 TRBV7-6 15 CASSSGQANVYEQYF TGTGCCAGCAGCTCGGGACAGGCGAACGTCTACGAGCAGTACTTC
- TRBD2 TRBJ2-7 TRBV7-2 15 CASSLGLAGGYEQYF TGTGCCAGCAGCCTGGGACTAGCAGGGGGCTACGAGCAGTACTTC
- TRBD1 TRBJ2-7 TRBV5-4 16 CASSEGQGISLYEQYF TGTGCCAGCAGCGAGGGACAGGGAATATCCCTCTACGAGCAGTACTTC
- TRBD1 TRBJ1-5 TRBV27 17 CASSNGQGLGRYQPQHF TGTGCCAGCAGCAACGGACAGGGTCTTGGAAGATATCAGCCCCAGCATTTT